The 19 T cell receptor beta chains in this list originate from one sample, sequenced in a study of cytotoxic CD8 clonotypes in ibrutinib-treated CLL. The repertoire was sequenced with immunoSEQ multiplex PCR; TCRdb's copy has only in-frame clones and lacks some. The table has 35,000 to 55,000 clones, 55% to 80% seen once; the top ten hold roughly 12%. Sequenced material: PBMCs, taken after 12 months of ibrutinib treatment. Receptors originate from a human donor with chronic lymphocytic leukemia.

The rearrangement uses TRBV19 and TRBJ2-5; 10 bases fit TRBD2. V trimming: 1 base; J trimming: 3 bases; junction bases outside the gene matches: 2. The CDR3 is made up of 15 amino acids. From germline, CDR1 is LNHDA and CDR2 SQIVND (reference sequence). CDR3 DNA: TGTGCCAGTAGTATAGTAGCGGGGGGTGAAGAGACCCAGTACTTC. Translation: CASSIVAGGEETQYF. Complete variable domain (other parts from reference TRBV19 and TRBJ2-5): DGGITQSPKYLFRKEGQNVTLSCEQNLNHDAMYWYRQDPGQGLRLIYYSQIVNDFQKGDIAEGYSVSREKKESFPLTVTSAQKNPTAFYLCASSIVAGGEETQYFGPGTRLLVL.

This clone was detected only once. V is TRBV19 and J is TRBJ1-3; D perhaps matches TRBD1 (5 bases). Deletions cut 3 bases from V and 2 bases from J, with 11 bases between. In germline, CDR1 is LNHDA, CDR2 SQIVND (reference sequence). The CDR3 has 15 amino acids. The CDR3: CASSIGQGTGNTIYF. The CDR3 coding sequence is TGTGCCAGTAGTATCGGGCAGGGAACTGGAAACACCATATATTTT.

This rearrangement joins TRBV6-1 to TRBJ2-7; tentative D call: TRBD2 (5 bases). This CDR3 comprises 12 residues. CDR1 is MNHNS and CDR2 is SASEGT in the germline V gene. V lost 10 bases and J 2 bases, leaving 12 bases between the germline ends. CDR3 residues: CATLSGPYEQYF. DNA of the CDR3: TGTGCCACGTTAAGCGGTCCCTACGAGCAGTACTTC.

The chain uses TRBV9 and TRBJ2-7; TRBD1 matches at 9 bases. Germline loops: CDR1 SGDLS, CDR2 YYNGEE. This CDR3 has 14 residues. The V and J ends lost 4 bases and 3 bases, in that order; junction bases with no gene match: 5. The CDR3 nucleotides are TGTGCCAGCAGCCGGGGACAGGGAAGCTACGAGCAGTACTTC. It yields the protein CASSRGQGSYEQYF. Looking up the rest from reference TRBV9 and TRBJ2-7 gives the full variable domain: DSGVTQTPKHLITATGQRVTLRCSPRSGDLSVYWYQQSLDQGLQFLIQYYNGEERAKGNILERFSAQQFPDLHSELNLSSLELGDSALYFCASSRGQGSYEQYFGPGTRLTVT.

The CDR3 is CASSIFGQGALVEQYF. The DNA for the CDR3 is TGTGCCAGTAGTATCTTTGGGCAGGGGGCGCTGGTCGAGCAGTACTTC. The chain has TRBV19 and TRBJ2-7; 8 nucleotides agree with TRBD1. After removal of 3 bases from V and 6 bases from J, the junction contained 13 bases not matched to a gene. Germline V gives CDR1 LNHDA, CDR2 SQIVND (reference sequence). CDR3 size: 16 residues.

The chain employs TRBV6-6 and TRBJ1-1; D call uncertain. Germline CDR1 is MNHNY and CDR2 is SVGAGI (reference sequence). The CDR3 has 10 amino acids. V dropped 6 bases and J dropped 3 bases, with 2 bases sitting between them. The CDR3 region is CASRDTEAFF. CDR3 coding DNA: TGTGCCAGCAGGGACACTGAAGCTTTCTTT.

This clone appeared once. The rearrangement links TRBV19 to TRBJ1-4; a weak D match, TRBD1 (6 bases). Germline CDR1 LNHDA, CDR2 SQIVND (reference sequence). The CDR3 loop spans 13 amino acids. Trimming took 6 bases from V and 8 from J, leaving 13 bases between them. DNA for the CDR3: TGTGCCAGTAGAAACAGGGTTGAGGAAAAACTGTTTTTT. Its protein product is CASRNRVEEKLFF.

The V gene is TRBV5-1, the J gene TRBJ1-6; perhaps TRBD1 as D (6 bases). The germline gives CDR1 SGHRS, CDR2 YFSETQ. This CDR3 region has 18 residues. The germline V and J ends were trimmed by 0 bases and 1 base, with 14 bases remaining between them. CDR3 DNA: TGCGCCAGCAGCTTGGGTAGGATTACAGGGTCCTATAATTCACCCCTCCACTTT. Amino acid sequence: CASSLGRITGSYNSPLHF.

This chain connects TRBV7-2 to TRBJ1-1; 7 nucleotides agree with TRBD1. V was clipped by 5 bases and J by 10 bases; unmatched bases: 10. The CDR3 has 13 amino acids. Germline V gives CDR1 SGHTA, CDR2 FQGNSA. In DNA, the CDR3 is TGTGCCAGCAGCCCTGACCCGGGACAGACAGCTTTCTTT. It translates to CASSPDPGQTAFF.

This clone occurred a few times. The rearrangement uses TRBV7-9 and TRBJ2-1; 13 nucleotides line up with TRBD2. CDR3 length: 18 residues. Germline CDR1 and CDR2: SEHNR and FQNEAQ (reference sequence). Trimming at V came to 5 bases and at J to 9 bases, leaving 16 bases not matched to a gene. The CDR3 region has the DNA TGTGCCAGCAGCCATTTCAGGGCCACTAGCGGGGGGGACCTTGAGCAGTTCTTC. This sequence encodes CASSHFRATSGGDLEQFF.

The rearrangement uses TRBV7-3 and TRBJ2-5; D may be TRBD2 (6 bases). This CDR3 is 15 amino acids long. V was trimmed by 8 bases and J by 2 bases, leaving 18 bases between them. Germline assignment: CDR1 SGHTA and CDR2 FQGTGA. CDR3 bases: TGTGCCAGCTCCTCTGGGGGGTCCCGGCAAGAGACCCAGTACTTC. Its protein is CASSSGGSRQETQYF.

This rearrangement joins TRBV19 to TRBJ2-2; D is uncertain. Germline V lookup: CDR1 LNHDA, CDR2 SQIVND (reference sequence). The CDR3 sequence is 15 residues long. The ends were cut back, 5 bases at V and 4 bases at J, with 14 bases in the middle. The CDR3 DNA sequence: TGTGCCAGTAGTCCAGCCGGCTTTGGCACCGGGGAGCTGTTTTTT. Its protein is CASSPAGFGTGELFF.

This chain links TRBV9 with TRBJ1-3; D not certain. This CDR3 region has 16 residues. Germline CDR1 SGDLS, CDR2 YYNGEE. Trimming took 3 bases from V and 0 from J, leaving 13 bases between them. The CDR3 spells CASSGSGVSSGNTIYF. CDR3 sequence (DNA): TGTGCCAGCAGCGGATCCGGGGTGAGCTCTGGAAACACCATATATTTT.

This clone was recorded only once. This rearrangement joins TRBV29-1 to TRBJ1-4, with a weak D call TRBD1 (5 bases). The V and J ends lost 0 bases and 8 bases respectively, with 16 bases between them. Germline V gene lookup returns CDR1 SQVTM and CDR2 ANQGSEA. The CDR3 has 15 residues. CDR3 nucleotides: TGCAGCGTTGAAGATAATGGGCAGGGAGGCGAAAAACTGTTTTTT. Translating it yields CSVEDNGQGGEKLFF. The full variable domain, in which reference TRBV29-1 and TRBJ1-4 provide the parts outside the CDR3, is SAVISQKPSRDICQRGTSLTIQCQVDSQVTMMFWYRQQPGQSLTLIATANQGSEATYESGFVIDKFPISRPNLTFSTLTVSNMSPEDSSIYLCSVEDNGQGGEKLFFGSGTQLSVL.

The DNA of the CDR3 is TGTGCCAGCAGTTTACCCCCGCGTCCCGGAGAGCAGTACTTC. It specifies CASSLPPRPGEQYF. The chain recombines TRBV28 with TRBJ2-7; D is unresolved. The germline V and J ends were trimmed by 2 bases and 7 bases, with 15 bases remaining between them. The CDR3 length is 14 residues. Germline V CDR1 and CDR2: MDHEN, SYDVKM.

V usage is TRBV7-8 and J usage is TRBJ1-1; no clear D. V shed 7 bases and J shed 3 bases, with 12 bases lying between them. CDR1 is SGHVS, CDR2 FQNEAQ, per germline. The CDR3 is 13 residues long. The CDR3 loop is CASTWNRDTEAFF. DNA for the CDR3: TGTGCCAGCACTTGGAATAGGGACACTGAAGCTTTCTTT.

The V and J genes are TRBV28 and TRBJ2-2, with TRBD1 matching over 7 bases. This CDR3 has 16 amino acids. V was pared by 5 bases and J by 1 base, with 7 bases of the junction left unmatched. Germline V lookup: CDR1 MDHEN, CDR2 SYDVKM. In nucleotides, the CDR3 is TGTGCCAGCAGTCCGATGGACAGGAAGAACACCGGGGAGCTGTTTTTT. It specifies CASSPMDRKNTGELFF.

The chain couples TRBV11-3 to TRBJ1-1, with D maybe TRBD1 (5 bases). CDR3 length equals 14 residues. Germline V gives CDR1 SGHNT, CDR2 YENEEA. The V and J ends lost 5 bases and 7 bases respectively, with 17 bases between them. CDR3 amino acids: CASSPSQGEGEAFF. Here the CDR3 DNA reads TGTGCCAGCAGCCCGAGCCAGGGAGAAGGTGAAGCTTTCTTT.

This clone was recorded once. This chain connects TRBV27 to TRBJ2-3; a weak D match, TRBD2 (7 bases). Between the trimmed V and J ends, which lost 6 bases and 5 bases, there was a span of 15 bases. The germline V gene has CDR1 MNHEY and CDR2 SMNVEV (reference sequence). The CDR3 has 14 amino acids. CDR3 loop: CASSHEGGVDTQYF. The CDR3 DNA sequence: TGTGCCAGCAGCCATGAGGGGGGGGTAGATACGCAGTATTTT.